This T cell receptor (beta chain) was documented in a study of T cells in localized non-small cell lung cancer. Study observations and caveats: Highest T cell clonality was seen in uninvolved adjacent lung, surpassing that measured in tumor. Investigators sequenced only a single tumor region, leaving heterogeneity possible. In adjacent lung, a median about 50 of the top 100 tumor clones were found.

A remark on this clone: Antigen: not known.

The CDR3 contains 15 residues. V was shortened by 8 bases and J by 0 bases, with 11 bases between the two germline ends. In germline, CDR1 is MNHGY, CDR2 SAAAGT. Method: immunoSEQ multiplex PCR; TCRdb's copy keeps in-frame clones and lacks some. This table has 1,300 or so clones, 22% appearing once. The J gene is TRBJ1-6, the V gene TRBV6-8; D remains unclear. This TCR was sampled from a male donor at least 60 years old with stage III squamous cell lung carcinoma. The material was normal lung tissue next to the tumor, obtained before any cancer treatment. The CDR3 region is CASANDGSYNSPLHF. CDR3 coding DNA: TGTGCCAGCGCCAACGACGGCTCCTATAATTCACCCCTCCACTTT.